The rows below give T cell receptor beta chains drawn from one sample of a study of blood T cells in healthy people across ages. TCRdb analysed the 5' RACE reads with MiXCR anew, one entry per CDR3 protein. The repertoire includes hundreds of thousands of distinct CDR3 sequences, around two fifths of them detected once, and 30% sits in the top ten. The sequenced sample was blood. The source is a man at least 80 years old in good health. CDR3s include the opening cysteine and the closing phenylalanine or tryptophan. A D gene is named only where the DNA matches it firmly. The size entry is marked missing in some rows and otherwise reads once, few, many or a size class.

d_gene | j_gene | abundance | v_gene | CDR3aa | CDR3nt
TRBD2 | TRBJ2-7 | NA | TRBV20-1 | CSARRLYSGRASEQYF | TGCAGTGCTAGACGCCTTTATAGCGGGAGGGCCTCCGAGCAGTACTTC
NA | TRBJ2-1 | NA | TRBV6-2/TRBV6-3 | CASSDVGADEQFF | TGTGCCAGCAGTGACGTAGGGGCGGATGAGCAGTTCTTC
NA | TRBJ2-5 | few | TRBV5-1 | CASSLSAGSRRETQYF | TGCGCCAGCAGCTTGAGTGCAGGGAGTCGAAGGGAGACCCAGTACTTC
NA | TRBJ2-4 | NA | TRBV6-5 | CASMRPGAKNIQYF | TGTGCCAGCATGCGGCCTGGGGCCAAAAACATTCAGTACTTC
NA | TRBJ2-3 | NA | TRBV5-6 | CASSPPLGGGTQYF | TGTGCCAGCAGCCCCCCCCTGGGGGGCGGTACGCAGTATTTT
TRBD2 | TRBJ2-1 | NA | TRBV9 | CASSAGTSHNEQFF | TGTGCCAGCAGCGCCGGGACTAGCCACAATGAGCAGTTCTTC
NA | TRBJ1-5 | many | TRBV7-9 | CASSPSGVMKPQHF | TGTGCCAGCAGCCCTTCCGGGGTTATGAAGCCCCAGCATTTT
NA | TRBJ1-2 | NA | TRBV2 | CASMFSKGLGGYTF | TGTGCCAGCATGTTTAGTAAGGGTTTAGGTGGCTACACCTTC
NA | TRBJ2-6 | few | TRBV9 | CASSPYPQFSGANVLTF | TGTGCCAGCAGCCCCTACCCTCAGTTTTCTGGGGCCAACGTCCTGACTTTC
NA | TRBJ2-5 | once | TRBV6-2/TRBV6-3 | CASSHSEIQETQYF | TGTGCCAGCAGTCACTCCGAAATCCAAGAGACCCAGTACTTC
NA | TRBJ1-4 | NA | TRBV29-1 | CSVQTGAANEKLFF | TGCAGCGTGCAAACGGGGGCAGCTAATGAAAAACTGTTTTTT
NA | TRBJ2-7 | many | TRBV7-8 | CASSLVSADSYEQYF | TGTGCCAGCAGCTTAGTGTCTGCGGATTCCTACGAGCAGTACTTC
NA | TRBJ1-2 | few | TRBV6-5 | CASSDLLNYGYTF | TGTGCCAGCAGTGATCTCCTTAACTATGGCTACACCTTC
NA | TRBJ1-1 | NA | TRBV5-4 | CASSAVGTEAFF | TGTGCCAGCAGCGCCGTGGGAACTGAAGCTTTCTTT
NA | TRBJ1-6 | NA | TRBV20-1 | CSAPGHRGDVSPLHF | TGCAGTGCTCCTGGCCACCGCGGGGACGTTTCACCCCTCCACTTT
NA | TRBJ2-3 | few | TRBV18 | CASSPPTLQAGPDTQYF | TGTGCCAGCTCACCACCCACCCTTCAGGCGGGCCCAGATACGCAGTATTTT
TRBD1 | TRBJ1-1 | NA | TRBV6-2/TRBV6-3 | CASSSAIQGANTEAFF | TGTGCCAGCAGTTCCGCAATACAGGGGGCGAACACTGAAGCTTTCTTT
TRBD1 | TRBJ1-1 | many | TRBV5-1 | CASSRTGGGTEAFF | TGCGCCAGCAGCCGTACAGGGGGTGGGACTGAAGCTTTCTTT
TRBD1 | TRBJ1-6 | NA | TRBV20-1 | CSARDRTTGDRSPLHF | TGCAGTGCTAGAGATCGGACGACAGGGGACAGGTCACCCCTCCACTTT
NA | TRBJ1-6 | NA | TRBV3-1 | CASSQDGLRPQRNSPLHF | TGTGCCAGCAGCCAAGATGGGTTGCGGCCCCAAAGGAATTCACCCCTCCACTTT
NA | TRBJ2-1 | NA | TRBV6-6 | CASSRSGSGYNEQFF | TGTGCCAGCAGTCGGTCGGGATCTGGTTACAATGAGCAGTTCTTC
TRBD2 | TRBJ2-5 | once | TRBV18 | CASSISGRNSEQYF | TGTGCCAGCTCGATTAGCGGGAGAAATAGTGAGCAGTACTTC
TRBD2 | TRBJ2-3 | few | TRBV12-3/TRBV12-4 | CASTPTSGRPTDTQYF | TGTGCCAGCACCCCGACTAGCGGGAGGCCAACAGATACGCAGTATTTT
TRBD2 | TRBJ2-1 | NA | TRBV9 | CASSVELAGSYNEQFF | TGTGCCAGCAGCGTAGAACTAGCGGGCTCCTACAATGAGCAGTTCTTC
TRBD2 | TRBJ2-1 | NA | TRBV10-3 | CAISEWGGDYSYNEQFF | TGTGCCATCAGTGAGTGGGGAGGGGACTATTCCTACAATGAGCAGTTCTTC
NA | TRBJ2-1 | few | TRBV29-1 | CSVQRGSGGGNEQFF | TGCAGCGTTCAGAGGGGCTCAGGCGGCGGCAATGAGCAGTTCTTC